The rows below give T cell receptor beta chains drawn from one sample of a study of blood T cell repertoires in COVID-19. This table comes from immunoSEQ multiplex PCR, and its TCRdb copy is limited to in-frame clones, with some not included. The top ten hold roughly 5.4% of the sample, which has about 88,000 clones, roughly 87% seen once. Sample: peripheral blood. These receptors were taken from an elderly woman with active COVID-19. The CDR3 runs from the conserved cysteine through the conserved F or W. A D gene is named only where the DNA matches it firmly. Size is stated for part of the rows, as once, few or many counts, or as a class when the clone is expanded.

V gene	J gene	clone size	D gene	CDR3 DNA	CDR3 protein
TRBV2	TRBJ2-5	few	NA	TGTGCCAGCAGTGAACTCGGGGAGACCCAGTACTTC	CASSELGETQYF
TRBV10-3	TRBJ2-3	NA	TRBD1	TGTGCCGCAGGACAGGGGCGGGGTGACACAGATACGCAGTATTTT	CAAGQGRGDTDTQYF
TRBV11-3	TRBJ2-1	NA	TRBD2	TGTGCCAGCAGCCGTAGCGGGAGTCGGAATGAGCAGTTCTTC	CASSRSGSRNEQFF
TRBV15	TRBJ2-3	NA	NA	TGTGCCACCCACAGCACAACGGACTTCGTCTTGGGCACAGATACGCAGTATTTT	CATHSTTDFVLGTDTQYF
TRBV28	TRBJ2-1	NA	TRBD2	TGTGCCAGCAGTCTACCCGGGACTAGCGGGAGGGCCCTAAGGTACAATGAGCAGTTCTTC	CASSLPGTSGRALRYNEQFF
TRBV7-2	TRBJ2-7	once	TRBD2	TGTGCCAGCAGCATACTAGCGGGAGGTTATTACGAGCAGTACTTC	CASSILAGGYYEQYF
TRBV28	TRBJ1-2	NA	NA	TGTGCCAGCAGTTTAATGGGCAGCGCGGGGGGCTACACCTTC	CASSLMGSAGGYTF
TRBV6-2/TRBV6-3	TRBJ1-5	NA	TRBD1	TGCGCCAGCAGTTACCTTGGACAGGGTATGGCCCAGCATTTT	CASSYLGQGMAQHF
TRBV6-6	TRBJ2-2	NA	NA	TGTGCCAGCAGTTACCGAATCGGGGTGAACACCGGGGAGCTGTTTTTT	CASSYRIGVNTGELFF
TRBV30	TRBJ2-1	NA	TRBD2	TGTGCCTGGAGTGTGACTAGCGGGCTGAGGGGTGAGCAGTTCTTC	CAWSVTSGLRGEQFF
TRBV7-9	TRBJ2-7	NA	TRBD2	TGTGCCAGCAGTTTAACTAGCGGGAGCTACGAGCAGTACTTC	CASSLTSGSYEQYF
TRBV19	TRBJ2-2	NA	NA	TGTGCCAGTATCCTGACTGGGAGGTACGGCGGGGAGCTGTTTTTT	CASILTGRYGGELFF
TRBV6-5	TRBJ2-1	NA	NA	TGTGCCAGCAGAAAAGGGGTAGGGGAAGTAAATGAGCAGTTCTTC	CASRKGVGEVNEQFF
TRBV6-2/TRBV6-3	TRBJ2-3	NA	NA	TGTGCCAGCAGTGACAGAGCTTATAGCACAGATACGCAGTATTTT	CASSDRAYSTDTQYF
TRBV5-5	TRBJ1-1	NA	TRBD1	TGTGCCAGCAGACTCGACAGGGCAAACACTGAAGCTTTCTTT	CASRLDRANTEAFF
TRBV19	TRBJ2-5	NA	TRBD1	TGTGCCAGTAGTGTCCGGGACAGGGGGTATCGGGAGACCCAGTACTTC	CASSVRDRGYRETQYF
TRBV7-9	TRBJ2-3	NA	NA	TGTGCCAGCAGCTTCCCGGATACGCAGTATTTT	CASSFPDTQYF
TRBV5-1	TRBJ2-3	NA	NA	TGCGCCAGCAGCTTCTCAACAGGCGATACGCAGTATTTT	CASSFSTGDTQYF
TRBV3-1/TRBV3-2	TRBJ1-2	NA	TRBD1	TGTGCCAGCAGCCAATATGGACAGGGGCTCTATGGCTACACCTTC	CASSQYGQGLYGYTF
TRBV3-1/TRBV3-2	TRBJ2-3	once	NA	TGTGCCAGCAGTCTCAGACAGGACAGCACAGATACGCAGTATTTT	CASSLRQDSTDTQYF
TRBV19	TRBJ2-7	NA	NA	TGTGCCAGTAGTAAGTCGGGGTTCGCCTACGAGCAGTACTTC	CASSKSGFAYEQYF
TRBV7-9	TRBJ1-2	NA	NA	TGTGCCAGCAGCTTAGTACGGAGCTATGGCTACACCTTC	CASSLVRSYGYTF
TRBV10-3	TRBJ1-4	NA	NA	TGTGCCATCAGTGAGTCGGGGGGAACTAATGAAAAACTGTTTTTT	CAISESGGTNEKLFF
TRBV30	TRBJ1-2	NA	TRBD1	TGTGCCTGGGCTCGGACAGGGGGCTATGGCTACACCTTC	CAWARTGGYGYTF
TRBV7-9	TRBJ2-1	few	TRBD2	TGTGCCAGCAGCGCGCCGGGACTAGGGGGCAATGAGCAGTTCTTC	CASSAPGLGGNEQFF
TRBV5-4	TRBJ1-1	NA	NA	TGTGCCAGCAGGGCAGACAGGAACACTGAAGCTTTCTTT	CASRADRNTEAFF
TRBV11-2	TRBJ1-4	NA	TRBD1	TGTGCCAGCAGATTTACAGGGGGCCCTGAAAAACTGTTTTTT	CASRFTGGPEKLFF
TRBV19	TRBJ1-2	NA	NA	TGTGCCTCAAACCTGGGGGCGCCTGATGGCTACACCTTC	CASNLGAPDGYTF
TRBV5-4	TRBJ2-1	few	NA	TGTGCCAGCAGCTTGGATTCACTCCTAGGGGGTGAGCAGTTCTTC	CASSLDSLLGGEQFF
TRBV18	TRBJ2-7	once	TRBD1	TGTGCCAGCTCATTTGGGACAGCCGCCTACGAGCAGTACTTC	CASSFGTAAYEQYF
TRBV7-8	TRBJ2-2	NA	TRBD2	TGTGCCAGCAGCGTCGGGACTAGCGGGAGGGAGTACACCGGGGAGCTGTTTTTT	CASSVGTSGREYTGELFF
TRBV28	TRBJ1-2	once	TRBD1	TGTGCCAGCACCATTCCCGGGACAGGGTATGGCTACACCTTC	CASTIPGTGYGYTF
TRBV28	TRBJ2-7	NA	TRBD2	TGTGCAAGCTTAGGCGGGAGGGCGCGGGAGCAGTACTTC	CASLGGRAREQYF
TRBV28	TRBJ2-7	NA	NA	TGTGCCAGCAGGGGGGTGGGGACATCTAGTTACGAGCAGTACTTC	CASRGVGTSSYEQYF
TRBV12-1	TRBJ2-3	NA	NA	TGTGCCAGCAGCTTTCCCACCTGGGAGGGACTCCTACTCCCTCTCACAGATACGCAGTATTTT	CASSFPTWEGLLLPLTDTQYF
TRBV7-2	TRBJ2-3	NA	NA	TGTGCCAGCAGCTTGGGGGGGGGCCGAACAGATACGCAGTATTTT	CASSLGGGRTDTQYF